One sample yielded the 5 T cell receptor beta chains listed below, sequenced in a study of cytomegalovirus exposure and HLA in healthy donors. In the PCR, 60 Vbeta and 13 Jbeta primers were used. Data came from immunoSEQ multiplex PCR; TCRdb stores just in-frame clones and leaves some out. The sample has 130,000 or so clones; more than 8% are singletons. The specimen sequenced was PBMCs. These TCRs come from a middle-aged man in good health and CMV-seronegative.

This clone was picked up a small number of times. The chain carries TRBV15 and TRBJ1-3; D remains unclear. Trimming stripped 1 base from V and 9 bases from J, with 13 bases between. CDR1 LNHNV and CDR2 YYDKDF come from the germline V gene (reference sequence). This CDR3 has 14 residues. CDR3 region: CATSRAGGWSTIYF. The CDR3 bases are TGTGCCACCAGCAGAGCGGGAGGGTGGAGCACCATATATTTT.

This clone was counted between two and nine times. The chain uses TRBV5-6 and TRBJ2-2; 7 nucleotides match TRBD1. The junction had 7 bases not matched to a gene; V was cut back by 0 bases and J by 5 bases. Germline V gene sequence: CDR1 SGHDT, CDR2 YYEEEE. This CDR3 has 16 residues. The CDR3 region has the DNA TGTGCCAGCAGCTTGGAGGGGCCAGGGGGAACCGGGGAGCTGTTTTTT. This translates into CASSLEGPGGTGELFF.

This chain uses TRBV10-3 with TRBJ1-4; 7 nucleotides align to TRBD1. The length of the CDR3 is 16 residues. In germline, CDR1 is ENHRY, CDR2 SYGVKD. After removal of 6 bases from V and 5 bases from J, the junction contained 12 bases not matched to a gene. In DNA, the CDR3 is TGTGCCATCAGCGGTTCCTTAGTGACAGGGAATGAAAAACTGTTTTTT. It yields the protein CAISGSLVTGNEKLFF.

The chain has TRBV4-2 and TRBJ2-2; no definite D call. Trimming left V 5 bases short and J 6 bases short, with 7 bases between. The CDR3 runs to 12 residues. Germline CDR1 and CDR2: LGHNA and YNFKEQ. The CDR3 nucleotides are TGTGCCAGCAGCGAAAGCGCCGGGGAGCTGTTTTTT. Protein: CASSESAGELFF.

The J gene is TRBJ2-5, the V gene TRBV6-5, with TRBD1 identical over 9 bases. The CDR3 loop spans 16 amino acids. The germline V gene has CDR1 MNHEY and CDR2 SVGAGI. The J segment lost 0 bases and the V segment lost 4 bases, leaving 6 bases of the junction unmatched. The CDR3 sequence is CASSFWDRENQETQYF. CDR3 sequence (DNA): TGTGCCAGCAGTTTCTGGGACAGGGAAAACCAAGAGACCCAGTACTTC.